This T cell receptor beta chain appears in the sequencing data of a study of cytomegalovirus exposure and HLA in healthy donors. For this clone: Its antigen is still unknown.

Primers included in the PCR were 60 Vbeta and 13 Jbeta primers. The table came from immunoSEQ multiplex PCR; TCRdb's copy has only in-frame clones and leaves some out. The repertoire consists of under 200,000 clones, with around 77% occurring once and the leading ten covering around 2.3%. Per the germline V gene, CDR1 is MDHEN and CDR2 is SYDVKM. Unmatched junction bases numbered 0, after V lost 3 bases and J lost 1 base. The length of the CDR3 is 14 residues. The study, taken as a whole, reports: The study had only CMV serostatus as immune exposure information.

The J gene is TRBJ2-3, the V gene TRBV28, with 8 bases that match TRBD2. The origin of this receptor is a man aged 50-60 years in good health and CMV-seropositive. Material for sequencing was PBMCs. Written as DNA, the CDR3 is TGTGCCAGCAGTTTGCGGGGGGGCACAGATACGCAGTATTTT. Amino acid sequence: CASSLRGGTDTQYF.